This T cell receptor (beta chain) was sequenced for a study of T cells in Graves' hyperthyroidism and ophthalmopathy (dated by TCRdb to the late 2010s). Looking at the study overall: Peripheral blood was collected at initial diagnosis, before any treatment. A discovery cohort of roughly 100 patients, roughly 45 with Graves' ophthalmopathy and more than 55 with stable Graves' hyperthyroidism, was used to find distinguishing TCR V-J signatures. Prospective prediction of ophthalmopathy was tested in an independent validation cohort consisting of roughly 20 hyperthyroidism patients and more than 15 patients who later progressed to ophthalmopathy. For training and testing, the 95 to 100 patients in the discovery cohort were randomly divided in a 7:3 ratio. Thyroid tissue and blood T-cell repertoires from six Graves' hyperthyroidism patients were also compared in the study. After sampling, hyperthyroidism patients received methimazole starting at 30 mg daily, and ophthalmopathy patients received high-dose intravenous methylprednisolone. TCR Vbeta CDR3 sequencing of roughly 140 peripheral blood samples (roughly 43 ophthalmopathy, approximately 80 hyperthyroidism and roughly 17 progressor patients) is reported in the paper.

Graves' hyperthyroidism was defined as stable when no progression to ophthalmopathy occurred over 18 months of follow-up. The hyperthyroidism patients were between 18 and 65 years old and newly diagnosed, with a disease duration of less than 2 months. Exclusion was applied to patients with uncontrolled infections, other autoimmune diseases, pregnancy or lactation. Diagnoses relied on clinical symptoms, serum thyroxine and TRAb, thyroid ultrasound and orbital computed tomography. PBMCs were isolated from 8 to 10 ml of fresh peripheral blood by Ficoll-Paque density gradient centrifugation. Total RNA was extracted with Trizol reagent, and quality was checked on an Agilent 2100 Bioanalyzer. The cysteine opens and the phenylalanine closes a CDR3 of 16 amino acids. Only the CDR3 part of the read is kept: 48 bases, read in frame from the first base. CDR1 and CDR2, per the germline V gene, are MNHEY and SVGAGI. Deletion took 0 bases off V and 0 bases off J, with a span of 9 bases between the germline ends.

Worth noting for this clonotype: Its antigen is currently not known. Nothing much larger sits one base from this clone, and base qualities are not available.

The investigation overall reported the following: No statistical method was used to fix the sample size in advance, and group allocation was not hidden from the investigators. In validation, progression to ophthalmopathy was predicted by the model with 55% to 71% sensitivity and around 75% specificity, a median of roughly 6 months before onset. A model built on a 13 V-J signature distinguished ophthalmopathy from stable hyperthyroidism, reaching 87.88% sensitivity and about 81% specificity in cross-validation and 80%/75% in testing. Most expanded thyroid clonotypes (frequency above 0.001) were also detected in blood, a finding suggesting that blood repertoires may reflect thyroid immune responses.

Amplification of TCR beta CDR3 regions was carried out from RNA transcripts. The first round of RT-PCR for the TCR CDR3 was performed with the HTBI primer set and the Qiagen OneStep RT-PCR kit. Libraries were constructed in a second round of multiplex PCR, after which size selection and purification were performed. Paired-end sequencing of the libraries was performed with 100 bp reads on an Illumina HiSeq2000. As for how the authors treated the data: SOAPnuke was used to process the raw data, with reads discarded if the reads contained adapters or uncalled bases, had a mean Phred below 15, or lacked an exact constant-primer or identifier match. COPE v1.2.5 was used to merge high-quality paired reads, and clonotypes were defined as unique nucleotide sequences. MiTCR v1.1 was used to align the clonotypes against IMGT TRBV, TRBD and TRBJ reference segments. The analysis was restricted to V-J combinations with a frequency above 0.0001, which together covered 99% to 99.2% of the repertoires. A TCS score was defined as the ratio between F50 (clonal expansion) and ExV (chaos), using BLOSUM62-based TCRdist between CDR3 peptides within each V-J. Welch's t-statistics and random forest reduced roughly 500 V-J features to about 13, which were used in a naive Bayes classifier (R e1071). The similarity between thyroid and blood repertoires was quantified using the Morisita-Horn index. TCRdb ran its own pipeline on the public reads, namely fastp trimming at Q25 and MiXCR clone calling, and kept in-frame beta chains. Each record represents a unique CDR3 protein, reported with the most common genes and DNA among its rows. It is TCRdb's table, rather than the study itself, that gives the V and J calls and clone size. For this sample there are around 800,000 distinct CDR3 sequences; around 39% appear just once. The ten largest clonotypes hold 7.5% to 9.5% of the sample.

In this chain, TRBV6-5 is recombined with TRBJ1-3; the D gene remains uncertain. Sample: blood. This TCR came from a man aged 18 to 30 with Graves' hyperthyroidism. The DNA reads TGTGCCAGCAGTTACTCGGCTGACAACTCTGGAAACACCATATATTTT. Translated, this is CASSYSADNSGNTIYF.